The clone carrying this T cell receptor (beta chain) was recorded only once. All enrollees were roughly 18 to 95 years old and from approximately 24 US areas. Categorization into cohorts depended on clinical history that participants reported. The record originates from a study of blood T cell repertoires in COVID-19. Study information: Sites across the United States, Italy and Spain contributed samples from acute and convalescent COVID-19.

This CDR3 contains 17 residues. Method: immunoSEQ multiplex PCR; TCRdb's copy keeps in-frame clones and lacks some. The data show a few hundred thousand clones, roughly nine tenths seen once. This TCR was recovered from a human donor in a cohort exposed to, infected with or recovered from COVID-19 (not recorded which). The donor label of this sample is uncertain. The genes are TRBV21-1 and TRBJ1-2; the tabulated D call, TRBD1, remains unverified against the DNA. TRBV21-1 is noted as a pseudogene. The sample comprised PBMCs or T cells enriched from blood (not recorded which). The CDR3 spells CASRPTEPGGRNYGYTF. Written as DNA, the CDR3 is TGTGCCAGCAGGCCCACTGAACCAGGGGGCCGTAACTATGGCTACACCTTC.